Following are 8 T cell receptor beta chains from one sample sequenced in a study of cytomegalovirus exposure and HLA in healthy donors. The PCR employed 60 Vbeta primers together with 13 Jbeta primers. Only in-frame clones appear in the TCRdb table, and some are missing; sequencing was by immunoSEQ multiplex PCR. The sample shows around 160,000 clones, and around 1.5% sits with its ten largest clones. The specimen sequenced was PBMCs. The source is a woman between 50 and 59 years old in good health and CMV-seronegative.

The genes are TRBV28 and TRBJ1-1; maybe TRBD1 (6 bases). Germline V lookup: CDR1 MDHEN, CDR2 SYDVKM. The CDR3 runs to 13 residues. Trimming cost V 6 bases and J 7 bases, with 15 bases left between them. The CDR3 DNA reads TGTGCCAGCAGCCTTACAGGGTTTAGTGAAGCTTTCTTT. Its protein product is CASSLTGFSEAFF.

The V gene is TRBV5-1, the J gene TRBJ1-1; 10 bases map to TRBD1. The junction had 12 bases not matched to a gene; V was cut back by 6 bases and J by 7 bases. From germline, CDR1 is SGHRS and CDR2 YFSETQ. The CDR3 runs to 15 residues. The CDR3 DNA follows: TGCGCCAGCACCCCCAATTCCGGGACAGGGGTTGAAGCTTTCTTT. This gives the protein CASTPNSGTGVEAFF.

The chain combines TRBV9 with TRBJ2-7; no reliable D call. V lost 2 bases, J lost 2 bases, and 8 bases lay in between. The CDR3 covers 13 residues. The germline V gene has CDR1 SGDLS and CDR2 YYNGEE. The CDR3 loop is CASSVRSAYEQYF. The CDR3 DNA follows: TGTGCCAGCAGCGTCAGAAGCGCCTACGAGCAGTACTTC.

CDR3 in DNA: TGCGCCAGCAGCCCGAGGGGCGGGAGAAACACCATATATTTT. Amino acid sequence: CASSPRGGRNTIYF. V is TRBV5-1 and J is TRBJ1-3; D possibly corresponds to TRBD1 (5 bases). V dropped 4 bases and J dropped 5 bases, with 13 bases sitting between them. Germline loops: CDR1 SGHRS, CDR2 YFSETQ. The CDR3 loop spans 14 amino acids.

The CDR3 DNA follows: TGCAGCGCACAAGACACTTCTGGAGAAAAACTGTTTTTT. It translates to CSAQDTSGEKLFF. The chain links TRBV29-1 to TRBJ1-4; no firm D call. The CDR3 is 13 residues long. CDR1 and CDR2 (germline): SQVTM, ANQGSEA. Trimming took 7 bases from V and 8 from J, leaving 17 bases between them.

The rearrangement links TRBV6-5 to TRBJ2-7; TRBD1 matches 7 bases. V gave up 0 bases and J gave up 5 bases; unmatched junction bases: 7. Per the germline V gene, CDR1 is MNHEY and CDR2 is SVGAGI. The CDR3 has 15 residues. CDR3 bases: TGTGCCAGCAGTTACTCAGGACAGGATGAGAACGAGCAGTACTTC. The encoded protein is CASSYSGQDENEQYF.

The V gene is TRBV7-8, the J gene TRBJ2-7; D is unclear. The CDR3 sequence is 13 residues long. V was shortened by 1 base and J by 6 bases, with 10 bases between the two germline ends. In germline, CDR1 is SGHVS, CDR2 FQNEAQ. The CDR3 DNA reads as TGTGCCAGCAGCTTAGACAGAGTAATCGAGCAGTACTTC. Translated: CASSLDRVIEQYF. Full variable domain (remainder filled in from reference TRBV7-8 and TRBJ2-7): GAGVSQSPRYKVAKRGQDVALRCDPISGHVSLFWYQQALGQGPEFLTYFQNEAQLDKSGLPSDRFFAERPEGSVSTLKIQRTQQEDSAVYLCASSLDRVIEQYFGPGTRLTVT.

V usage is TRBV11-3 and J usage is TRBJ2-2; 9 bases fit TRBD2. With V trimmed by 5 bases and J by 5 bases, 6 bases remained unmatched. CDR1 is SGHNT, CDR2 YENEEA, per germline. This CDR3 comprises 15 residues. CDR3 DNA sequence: TGTGCCAGCAGCCCACTAGCGGGTGGGACCGGGGAGCTGTTTTTT. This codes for CASSPLAGGTGELFF.